This T cell receptor beta chain emerged from a study of blood T cell repertoires in COVID-19. Sequenced by immunoSEQ multiplex PCR; TCRdb stores in-frame clones only, minus some. This sample has approximately 100,000 clones, with around 89% found just once. Source material: peripheral blood. The source of this sequence is a human donor in a cohort sampled during active COVID-19.

This CDR3 is CASSRGILNQPQHF. The CDR3 bases are TGTGCCAGCAGTAGGGGCATCCTAAATCAGCCCCAGCATTTT. The chain joins TRBV6-6 to TRBJ1-5, with D maybe TRBD1 (5 bases). The CDR3 is 14 residues long. V was pared by 5 bases and J by 4 bases, with 12 bases between. Germline V gives CDR1 MNHNY, CDR2 SVGAGI (reference sequence).